These 4 T cell receptor beta chains were sequenced from one sample in a study of CD8+CD57+ T cells in acquired aplastic anemia. The template used for profiling TCR beta VDJ and CDR3 was genomic DNA. TCRdb reprocessed the reads with MiXCR, giving one entry per CDR3 protein. The data show roughly 200,000 distinct CDR3 sequences, over 55% seen once. Sequenced material: sorted CD4+, CD8+, or CD8+CD57+ T cells (not recorded which) from PBMCs. These receptors originate from a human donor in good health.

This clonotype was recorded many times. The chain links TRBV6-1 to TRBJ2-7; 11 nucleotides line up with TRBD2. Trimming at V came to 6 bases and at J to 5 bases, leaving 3 bases not matched to a gene. CDR1 is MNHNS and CDR2 is SASEGT in the germline V gene. CDR3 length equals 13 residues. Here the CDR3 DNA reads TGTGCCAGCAGACTAGCGGGAGAACACGAGCAGTACTTC. This translates into CASRLAGEHEQYF.

With regard to this clonotype: The junction departs from the called germline gene at one end, perhaps through a read error. The chain carries TRBV7-8 and TRBJ1-2, with a possible D match to TRBD1 (6 bases). Germline V gives CDR1 SGHVS, CDR2 FQNEAQ. The CDR3 contains 14 residues. This CDR3 is CASSTEGGAAGYAF. Written as DNA, the CDR3 is TGTGCCAGCAGCACAGAGGGGGGGGCGGCTGGCTACGCCTTC. Together with reference TRBV7-8 and TRBJ1-2, the CDR3 gives the full variable domain: GAGVSQSPRYKVAKRGQDVALRCDPISGHVSLFWYQQALGQGPEFLTYFQNEAQLDKSGLPSDRFFAERPEGSVSTLKIQRTQQEDSAVYLCASSTEGGAAGYAFGSGTRLTVV.

This clonotype was seen once. V usage is TRBV2 and J usage is TRBJ2-1; 10 bases are a match to TRBD2. Germline values: CDR1 SNHLY, CDR2 FYNNEI. V was pared by 8 bases and J by 5 bases, with 9 bases of the junction left unmatched. This CDR3 comprises 15 residues. CDR3 sequence (DNA): TGTGCCAGCCCTCCCCTAGCGGGGGAAAACAATGAGCAGTTCTTC. It encodes CASPPLAGENNEQFF.

The DNA for the CDR3 is TGCAGCGCCGTGGTGGATGAAGCTTTCTTT. This gives the protein CSAVVDEAFF. J is TRBJ1-1 and V is TRBV29-1; D uncertain. V shed 7 bases and J shed 7 bases, with 10 bases lying between them. Germline V gene lookup returns CDR1 SQVTM and CDR2 ANQGSEA. The CDR3 is 10 residues long.